The present entry profiles one T cell receptor (beta chain) with its context. Its target is unknown. V was clipped by 6 bases and J by 10 bases; unmatched bases: 12. The CDR3 is made up of 15 amino acids. Germline CDR1 reads LNHDA; CDR2 reads SQIVND (reference sequence). Use of 60 Vbeta and 13 Jbeta primers characterized the PCR. Per the original methods: Counted up in a later analysis, unique TCR beta chains came to some 80 million, with around 10 million shared. Produced via immunoSEQ multiplex PCR; TCRdb's table is partial and in-frame only. Clone size and the V and J calls come from that table; the DNA yielded D and trimming. The data show fewer than 200,000 clones, around 84% seen once. This entry is derived from a study of cytomegalovirus exposure and HLA in healthy donors. Study outcomes and limitations: Analysis performed later showed TCR beta chains linked to HLA being more clonally expanded than equally common others.

The genes are TRBV19 and TRBJ1-6; 7 nucleotides align to TRBD1. The sequencing sample was made of PBMCs. The TCR was taken from a man aged 18 to 30 in good health and CMV-seropositive. CDR3 coding DNA: TGTGCCAGTAGCCGGGACAGTGGCTATTGGTCACCCCTCCACTTT. Translated, it gives CASSRDSGYWSPLHF.